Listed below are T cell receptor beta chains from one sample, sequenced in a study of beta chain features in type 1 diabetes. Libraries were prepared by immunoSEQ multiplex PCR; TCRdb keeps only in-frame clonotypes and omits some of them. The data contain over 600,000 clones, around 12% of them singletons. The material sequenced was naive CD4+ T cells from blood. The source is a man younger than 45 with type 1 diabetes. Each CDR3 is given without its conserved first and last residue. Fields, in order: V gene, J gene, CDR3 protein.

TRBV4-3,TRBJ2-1,ASSQERLAGEQF
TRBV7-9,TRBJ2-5,ASSAGLRGETQY
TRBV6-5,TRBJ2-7,ASSAMGQRPYEQY
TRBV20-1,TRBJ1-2,KTTGDGYT
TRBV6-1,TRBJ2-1,ASFRGGLNEQF
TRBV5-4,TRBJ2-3,ASSLGGIGGTDTQY
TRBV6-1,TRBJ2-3,ASSELLTESRDTQY
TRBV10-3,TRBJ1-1,AISESNPGAGPPGAF
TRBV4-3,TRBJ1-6,ASSQGRKGAGNSPLH
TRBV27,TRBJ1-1,ASSLDLGTEAF
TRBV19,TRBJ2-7,ASRGTGVSYEQY
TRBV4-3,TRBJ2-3,ASSPGQGADTQY
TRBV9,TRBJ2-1,ASSASGEQF
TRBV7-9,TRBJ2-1,ASRSGGISYNEQF
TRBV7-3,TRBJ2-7,ASSLSSSQSYEQY
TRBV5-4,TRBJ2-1,ASSADGFSYNEQF
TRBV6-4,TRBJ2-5,ASSDSFGGFETQY
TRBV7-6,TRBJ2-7,ASSPGQGDYEQY
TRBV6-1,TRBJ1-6,ASSGVTPLH
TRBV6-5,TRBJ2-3,ASKSGDTQY
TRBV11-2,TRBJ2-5,ASSFNSGGQETQY
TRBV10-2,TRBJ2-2,ASINGLANTGELF
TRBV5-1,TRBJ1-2,ASSVGGELLGYT
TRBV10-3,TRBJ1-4,AISDGLGGSAGDEKLF
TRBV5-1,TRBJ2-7,ASSLEGSSYEQY
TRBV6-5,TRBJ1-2,ASTSEVSGGYT
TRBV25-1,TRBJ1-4,ASSELPRRGLF
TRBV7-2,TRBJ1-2,ASSLAKGVYGYT
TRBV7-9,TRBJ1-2,ASSSTGNGYT
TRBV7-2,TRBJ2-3,ASSLGRGGSRTDTQY
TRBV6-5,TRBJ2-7,ASSEWAYEQY
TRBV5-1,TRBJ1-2,ASSIGQVEAGYT
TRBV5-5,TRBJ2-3,ASSPGADTQY
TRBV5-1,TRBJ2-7,ASSSQGEQY
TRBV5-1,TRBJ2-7,ASSLEDSHHEQY
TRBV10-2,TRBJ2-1,ASSTGTGVYNEQF
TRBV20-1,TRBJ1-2,SARMADGYT
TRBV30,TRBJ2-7,AWSPHPDRSYEQY
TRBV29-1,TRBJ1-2,SVEELGSGGNYGYT
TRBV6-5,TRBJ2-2,ASSYSGLRDGELF
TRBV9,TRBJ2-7,ASSPGTSYYEQY
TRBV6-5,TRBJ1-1,ASMAGFGTEAF
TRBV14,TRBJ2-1,ASSQASGGASEQF
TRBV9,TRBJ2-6,ASTPTHSGANVLT
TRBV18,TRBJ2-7,ASSGTGTGNYEQY
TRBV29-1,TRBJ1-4,SVISTEPNEKLF
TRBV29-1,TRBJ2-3,SVEKTGYTDTQY
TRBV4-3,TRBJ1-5,ASSQDWDRGGGNQPQH
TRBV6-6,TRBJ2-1,ASSYSGGQGNEQF
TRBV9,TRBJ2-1,ASSVDHRVLGSYNEQF
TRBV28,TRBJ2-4,ASNDHKNIQY
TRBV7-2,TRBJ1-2,ASSLKGDRYGYT